The clone carrying this T cell receptor beta chain appeared a few times. Its antigen remains unknown. The TCR library protocol was used to attach unique molecular identifiers. These identifiers were attached to individual cDNA molecules. TCRdb fed the 5' RACE reads into MiXCR, producing one record per CDR3 protein. This sample yields tens of thousands of distinct CDR3 sequences, of which about 5.5% are seen a single time; roughly a tenth belongs to the top ten. This sample was included in a study of early T cells in non-severe SARS-CoV-2 infection. The overall study: From unsorted whole blood, bulk RNA was sequenced, and the chains remained unpaired.

Study-wide results and limits: Matches to VDJdb favored anti-spike CD8 responses and missed private and CD4 specificities.

Material: whole blood. This TCR was recovered from an adult who was a healthcare worker with PCR-confirmed SARS-CoV-2 infection or an uninfected control (not recorded which).

CDR3 region: CASSQDLRNTIYF. CDR3 DNA sequence: TGTGCCAGCAGCCAAGACCTGCGAAACACCATATATTTT. The chain combines TRBV14 with TRBJ1-3; no firm D call. Trimming removed 0 bases at V and 5 bases at J, with 5 bases between. The CDR3 has 13 residues. Germline CDR1 SGHDN, CDR2 FVKESK. Full variable domain (outside the CDR3, taken from reference TRBV14 and TRBJ1-3): EAGVTQFPSHSVIEKGQTVTLRCDPISGHDNLYWYRRVMGKEIKFLLHFVKESKQDESGMPNNRFLAERTGGTYSTLKVQPAELEDSGVYFCASSQDLRNTIYFGEGSWLTVV.